This TCR beta chain is drawn from a study of OX40 agonist ivuxolimab in advanced cancers. Study-wide context: Among those enrolled, mean age was about 62 years (range 23 to 79) and about 82% were male.

Germline V gene data show CDR1 as SGHVS and CDR2 as FNYEAQ. CDR3 size: 12 residues. V was pared by 4 bases and J by 5 bases, with 6 bases between. The repertoire was sequenced with immunoSEQ multiplex PCR; TCRdb's copy has only in-frame clones and lacks some. The table shows roughly 15,000 clones, with roughly 78% occurring only once. Autoimmune disease history or systemic immunosuppression led to patient exclusion. The rearrangement joins TRBV7-6 to TRBJ2-1; D not resolved. The sequence came from an adult with an advanced solid tumor such as melanoma, head and neck, liver or kidney cancer. This specimen consisted of CD4+ or CD8+ T cells sorted from blood, obtained in a trial of the OX40 agonist ivuxolimab. The CDR3 region has the DNA TGTGCCAGCAGCTCGATCCACAATGAGCAGTTCTTC. This gives the protein CASSSIHNEQFF.